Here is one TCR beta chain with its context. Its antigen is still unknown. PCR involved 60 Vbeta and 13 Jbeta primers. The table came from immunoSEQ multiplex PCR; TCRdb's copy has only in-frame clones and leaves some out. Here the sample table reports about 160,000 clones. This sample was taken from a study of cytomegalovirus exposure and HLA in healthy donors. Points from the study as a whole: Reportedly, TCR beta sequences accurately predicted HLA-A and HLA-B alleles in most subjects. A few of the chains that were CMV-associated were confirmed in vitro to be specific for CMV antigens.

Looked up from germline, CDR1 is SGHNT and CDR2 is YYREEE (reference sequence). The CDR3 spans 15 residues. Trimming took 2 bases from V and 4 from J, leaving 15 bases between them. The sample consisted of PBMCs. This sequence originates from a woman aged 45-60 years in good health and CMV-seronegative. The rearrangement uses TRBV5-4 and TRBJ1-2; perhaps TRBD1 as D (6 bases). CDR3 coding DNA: TGTGCCAGCAGCTTCCGGACAGCGAACTTCTATGGCTACACCTTC. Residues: CASSFRTANFYGYTF.